Shown below are 15 T cell receptor beta chains from a single sample sequenced in a study of blood T cell repertoires in COVID-19. Repertoires were generated with immunoSEQ multiplex PCR, while TCRdb's copy carries only in-frame clones and drops some. This table holds 200,000 to 250,000 clones, under 95% found once. Source material: PBMCs or T cells enriched from blood (not recorded which). Receptor source: a woman aged 18-29 years who had recovered from COVID-19.

The chain employs TRBV4-3 and TRBJ2-7; 8 bases are a match to TRBD2. From germline, CDR1 is LGHNA and CDR2 YSLEER. J lost 2 bases, V lost 3 bases, and 6 bases had no gene match. The length of the CDR3 is 15 residues. The CDR3 here is CASSHLAGSPYEQYF. Here the CDR3 DNA reads TGCGCCAGCAGCCATTTAGCGGGGTCCCCCTACGAGCAGTACTTC.

The chain carries TRBV18 and TRBJ1-2; D remains ambiguous. CDR3 length: 14 amino acids. Per germline, CDR1 KGHSH and CDR2 LQKENI. Trimming removed 3 bases at V and 4 bases at J, with 12 bases between. CDR3 bases: TGTGCCAGCTCACCGCGCGGGGATGGCTATGGCTACACCTTC. Residues: CASSPRGDGYGYTF.

The rearrangement joins TRBV5-1 to TRBJ1-3, with D tentatively TRBD1 (5 bases). The CDR3 sequence is 15 residues long. Germline values: CDR1 SGHRS, CDR2 YFSETQ. V was shortened by 0 bases and J by 4 bases, with 11 bases between the two germline ends. DNA for the CDR3: TGCGCCAGCAGCTTGGAGGGGCCTCGCGGAAACACCATATATTTT. Amino acids: CASSLEGPRGNTIYF.

This sequence joins TRBV18 and TRBJ1-2, with D possibly TRBD1 on 5 matching bases. CDR1 is KGHSH, CDR2 LQKENI, per germline. V lost 3 bases and J 5 bases, leaving 16 bases between the germline ends. CDR3 length: 15 residues. Here the CDR3 DNA reads TGTGCCAGCTCACCGACGGACATCCCGGCGTATGGCTACACCTTC. It encodes CASSPTDIPAYGYTF.

This clone has more than one count but fewer than ten. This chain uses TRBV19 with TRBJ1-1; 7 bases are shared with TRBD1. Germline V gene data show CDR1 as LNHDA and CDR2 as SQIVND (reference sequence). This CDR3 has 13 amino acids. The V gene end was trimmed by 3 bases and the J gene end by 6 bases; junction bases not matched to a gene: 4. The CDR3 DNA reads as TGTGCCAGTAGTATCCAGGGGGAGGCTGAAGCTTTCTTT. Translation gives CASSIQGEAEAFF.

The CDR3 reads CASSAGFASNQPQHF. CDR3 DNA sequence: TGTGCCAGCAGCGCAGGGTTCGCGAGCAATCAGCCCCAGCATTTT. This chain uses TRBV6-5 with TRBJ1-5, with D maybe TRBD1 (5 bases). Trimming cost V 6 bases and J 1 base, with 13 bases left between them. CDR1 MNHEY and CDR2 SVGAGI come from the germline V gene. CDR3 length equals 15 residues.

The CDR3 loop reads CASGRTGGRIGNQPQHF. Here the CDR3 DNA reads TGTGCCAGCGGACGGACAGGGGGAAGGATAGGCAATCAGCCCCAGCATTTT. The chain links TRBV28 to TRBJ1-5, with TRBD1 matching over 10 bases. Germline V CDR1 and CDR2: MDHEN, SYDVKM. The V segment lost 8 bases and the J segment 2 bases; nucleotides outside the gene matches: 12. The CDR3 has 17 residues.

J is TRBJ2-5 and V is TRBV24-1, with 11 bases lining up with TRBD1. Germline V CDR1 and CDR2: KGHDR, SFDVKD. The CDR3 is 17 amino acids. The J segment lost 2 bases and the V segment lost 3 bases, leaving 7 bases of the junction unmatched. The CDR3 spells CATSDPNRDRGQETQYF. CDR3 sequence (DNA): TGTGCCACCAGTGATCCCAACCGGGACAGGGGGCAAGAGACCCAGTACTTC.

The chain has TRBV10-3 and TRBJ1-5, with D possibly matching TRBD1 (5 bases). The CDR3 contains 17 residues. From germline, CDR1 is ENHRY and CDR2 SYGVKD. V shed 10 bases and J shed 0 bases, with 22 bases lying between them. This chain's CDR3 is CATLDSGGGYSNQPQHF. In nucleotides, the CDR3 is TGTGCCACCCTAGACTCAGGCGGGGGATATAGCAATCAGCCCCAGCATTTT.

This sequence joins TRBV2 and TRBJ1-5; 7 bases are a match to TRBD1. Germline V gene sequence: CDR1 SNHLY, CDR2 FYNNEI. The V gene end was trimmed by 9 bases and the J gene end by 2 bases; junction bases not matched to a gene: 7. This CDR3 has 14 residues. The CDR3 region has the DNA TGTGCCAGTGACAGGGTCGGAGGCAATCAGCCCCAGCATTTT. This codes for CASDRVGGNQPQHF.

The chain uses TRBV5-6 and TRBJ1-5; D is ambiguous. From germline, CDR1 is SGHDT and CDR2 YYEEEE. The CDR3 consists of 13 residues. V lost 2 bases to trimming and J lost 5 bases, with 8 bases between them. CDR3 sequence: CASSFSPDQPQHF. The DNA for the CDR3 is TGTGCCAGCAGCTTTTCCCCCGATCAGCCCCAGCATTTT.

The chain is built from TRBV28 and TRBJ2-1, with D tentatively TRBD1 (6 bases). V was shortened by 3 bases and J by 6 bases, with 18 bases between the two germline ends. Germline loops: CDR1 MDHEN, CDR2 SYDVKM. CDR3 size: 16 residues. This CDR3 reads CASSFDLDSGINEQFF. DNA of the CDR3: TGTGCCAGCAGTTTTGATTTGGACAGTGGGATCAATGAGCAGTTCTTC.

The chain employs TRBV7-9 and TRBJ1-2; D remains unclear. Germline CDR1 is SEHNR and CDR2 is FQNEAQ (reference sequence). V dropped 0 bases and J dropped 7 bases, with 6 bases sitting between them. This CDR3 is 12 amino acids long. The CDR3 protein is CASSLAAAGYTF. CDR3 bases: TGTGCCAGCAGCTTAGCGGCGGCTGGCTACACCTTC.

The chain employs TRBV28 and TRBJ1-1; 8 bases match TRBD1. V lost 7 bases, J lost 4 bases, and 11 bases stayed unmatched. Per germline, CDR1 MDHEN and CDR2 SYDVKM. The CDR3 is 15 amino acids. Here the CDR3 DNA reads TGTGCCAGCATCGGGCGAACAGGGGGTTTCACTGAAGCTTTCTTT. Its translation is CASIGRTGGFTEAFF.

The chain joins TRBV23-1 to TRBJ1-1, with TRBD1 matching 8 bases. TRBV23-1 carries the ORF label, with uncertain function. CDR3 length: 18 amino acids. Losses at the gene ends were 3 bases for V and 5 bases for J; bases not matched to a gene: 17. Here the CDR3 DNA reads TGCGCCAGCAGTCAGCCCGTTCGTGACGACAGGGGAAGGACTGAAGCTTTCTTT. Protein sequence: CASSQPVRDDRGRTEAFF.